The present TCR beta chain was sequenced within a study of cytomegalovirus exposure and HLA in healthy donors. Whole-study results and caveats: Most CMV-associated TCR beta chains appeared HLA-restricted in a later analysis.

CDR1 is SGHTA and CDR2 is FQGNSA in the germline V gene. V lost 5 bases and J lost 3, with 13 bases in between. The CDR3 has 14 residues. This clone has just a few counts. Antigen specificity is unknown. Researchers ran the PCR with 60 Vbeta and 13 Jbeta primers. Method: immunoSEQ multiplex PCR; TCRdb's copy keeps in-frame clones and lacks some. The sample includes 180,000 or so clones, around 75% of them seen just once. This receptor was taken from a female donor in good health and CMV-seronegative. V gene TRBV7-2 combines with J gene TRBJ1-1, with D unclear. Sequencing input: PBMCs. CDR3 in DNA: TGTGCCAGCAGCCACACCGTTGGGCACACTGAAGCTTTCTTT. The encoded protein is CASSHTVGHTEAFF. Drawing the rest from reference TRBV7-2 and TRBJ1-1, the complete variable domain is GAGVSQSPSNKVTEKGKDVELRCDPISGHTALYWYRQSLGQGLEFLIYFQGNSAPDKSGLPSDRFSAERTGGSVSTLTIQRTQQEDSAVYLCASSHTVGHTEAFFGQGTRLTVV.